This T cell receptor beta chain comes out of a study of OX40 agonist ivuxolimab in advanced cancers. TCRdb keeps only in-frame clones here, not all; method: immunoSEQ multiplex PCR. The repertoire holds some 17,000 clones, with just under 80% as singletons. The input for sequencing was CD4+ or CD8+ T cells sorted from blood, taken in a trial of the OX40 agonist ivuxolimab. The source is an adult with an advanced solid tumor such as melanoma, head and neck, liver or kidney cancer.

The DNA for the CDR3 is TGCGCCAGCAGCCCGCCAGGGGATCAGCCCCAGCATTTT. Amino acid sequence: CASSPPGDQPQHF. The chain couples TRBV4-1 to TRBJ1-5, with D possibly TRBD1 on 6 matching bases. Trimming shortened V by 4 bases and J by 5 bases, and 9 bases separated the two germline ends. Germline CDR1 reads MGHRA; CDR2 reads YSYEKL. The CDR3 contains 13 residues.